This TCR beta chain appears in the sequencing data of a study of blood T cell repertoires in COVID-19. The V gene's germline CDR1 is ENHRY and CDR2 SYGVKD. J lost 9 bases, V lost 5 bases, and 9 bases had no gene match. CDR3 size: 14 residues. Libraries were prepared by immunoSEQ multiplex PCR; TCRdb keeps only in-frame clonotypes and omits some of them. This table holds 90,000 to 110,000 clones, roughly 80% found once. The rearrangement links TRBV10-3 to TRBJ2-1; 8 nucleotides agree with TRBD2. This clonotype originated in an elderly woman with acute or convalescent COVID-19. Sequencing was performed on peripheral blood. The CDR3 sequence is CAISTSGNIGEQFF. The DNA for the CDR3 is TGTGCCATCAGTACTAGCGGTAACATAGGTGAGCAGTTCTTC.